The subject of this entry is one T cell receptor (beta chain). Antigen specificity is unknown. Trimming removed 7 bases from V and 5 bases from J; junction bases left unmatched: 8. CDR1 is SGHRS, CDR2 YFSETQ, per germline. The CDR3 is 13 amino acids. Using immunoSEQ multiplex PCR, the repertoire was profiled, and TCRdb retains in-frame clones only, with some absent. The sample carries about 79,000 clones, around 92% recorded once. This entry comes from a study of OX40 agonist ivuxolimab in advanced cancers. Overall study context: In this trial design, patients received ivuxolimab intravenously at 0.01 to 10 mg/kg every 2 weeks.

Points from the study as a whole: Low clonal expansion, among the lowest seen, marked partial responders at 0.1-3.0 mg/kg.

This TCR derives from an adult with an advanced solid tumor such as melanoma, head and neck, liver or kidney cancer. Material: CD4+ or CD8+ T cells sorted from blood, obtained in a trial of the OX40 agonist ivuxolimab. The chain joins TRBV5-1 to TRBJ2-5; TRBD2 agrees at 7 bases. The CDR3 reads CASSGAGLETQYF. The CDR3 region has the DNA TGCGCCAGCTCAGGAGCGGGACTGGAGACCCAGTACTTC.